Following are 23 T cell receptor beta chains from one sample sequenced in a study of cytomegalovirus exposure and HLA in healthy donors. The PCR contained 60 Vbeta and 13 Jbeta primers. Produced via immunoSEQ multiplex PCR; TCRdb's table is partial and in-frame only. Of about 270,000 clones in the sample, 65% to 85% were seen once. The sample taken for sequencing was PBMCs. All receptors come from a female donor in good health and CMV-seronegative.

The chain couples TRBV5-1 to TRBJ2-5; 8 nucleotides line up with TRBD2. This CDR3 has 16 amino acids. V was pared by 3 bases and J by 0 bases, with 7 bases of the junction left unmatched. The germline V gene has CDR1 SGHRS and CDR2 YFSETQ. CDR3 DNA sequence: TGCGCCAGCAGCTCAGCGGGAGAGGGGTACCAAGAGACCCAGTACTTC. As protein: CASSSAGEGYQETQYF.

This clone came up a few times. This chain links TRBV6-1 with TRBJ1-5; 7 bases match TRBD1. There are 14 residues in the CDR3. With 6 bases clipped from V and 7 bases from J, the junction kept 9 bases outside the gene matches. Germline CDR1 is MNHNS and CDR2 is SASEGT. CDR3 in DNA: TGTGCCAGCAGCCTACGGACAGGCAGGCAGCCCCAGCATTTT. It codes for CASSLRTGRQPQHF.

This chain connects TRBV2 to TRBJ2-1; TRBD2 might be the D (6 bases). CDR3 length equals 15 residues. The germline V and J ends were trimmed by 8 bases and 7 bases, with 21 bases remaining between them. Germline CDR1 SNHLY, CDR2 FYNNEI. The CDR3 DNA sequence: TGTGCCAGCGTAGGGAGTCGGGGACTTTCTAATGAGCAGTTCTTC. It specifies CASVGSRGLSNEQFF. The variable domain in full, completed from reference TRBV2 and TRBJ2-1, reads EPEVTQTPSHQVTQMGQEVILRCVPISNHLYFYWYRQILGQKVEFLVSFYNNEISEKSEIFDDQFSVERPDGSNFTLKIRSTKLEDSAMYFCASVGSRGLSNEQFFGPGTRLTVL.

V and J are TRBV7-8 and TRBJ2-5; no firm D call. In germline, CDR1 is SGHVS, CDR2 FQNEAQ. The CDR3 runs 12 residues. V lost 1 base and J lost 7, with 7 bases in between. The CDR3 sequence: CASSLGFGTQYF. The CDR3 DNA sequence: TGTGCCAGCAGCTTAGGCTTCGGGACCCAGTACTTC.

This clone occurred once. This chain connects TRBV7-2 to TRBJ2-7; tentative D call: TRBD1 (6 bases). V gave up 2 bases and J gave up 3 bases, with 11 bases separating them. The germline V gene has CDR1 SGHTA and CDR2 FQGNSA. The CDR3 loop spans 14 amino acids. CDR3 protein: CASSLRLQGYEQYF. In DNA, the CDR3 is TGTGCCAGCAGCTTAAGATTACAGGGCTACGAGCAGTACTTC.

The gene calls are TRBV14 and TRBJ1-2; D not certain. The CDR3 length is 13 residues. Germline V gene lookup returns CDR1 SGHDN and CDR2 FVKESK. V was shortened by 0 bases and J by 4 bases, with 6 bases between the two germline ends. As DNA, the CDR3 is TGTGCCAGCAGCCAAGATAGCGGCTATGGCTACACCTTC. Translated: CASSQDSGYGYTF. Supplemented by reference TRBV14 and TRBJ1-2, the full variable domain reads EAGVTQFPSHSVIEKGQTVTLRCDPISGHDNLYWYRRVMGKEIKFLLHFVKESKQDESGMPNNRFLAERTGGTYSTLKVQPAELEDSGVYFCASSQDSGYGYTFGSGTRLTVV.

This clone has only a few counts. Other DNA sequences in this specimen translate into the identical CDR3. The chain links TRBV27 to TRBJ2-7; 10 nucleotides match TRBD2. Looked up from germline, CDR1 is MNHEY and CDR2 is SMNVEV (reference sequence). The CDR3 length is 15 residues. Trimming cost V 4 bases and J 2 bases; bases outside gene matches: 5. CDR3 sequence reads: CASSSPLAGAYEQYF. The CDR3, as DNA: TGTGCCAGCAGTTCGCCCCTAGCGGGGGCCTACGAGCAGTACTTC.

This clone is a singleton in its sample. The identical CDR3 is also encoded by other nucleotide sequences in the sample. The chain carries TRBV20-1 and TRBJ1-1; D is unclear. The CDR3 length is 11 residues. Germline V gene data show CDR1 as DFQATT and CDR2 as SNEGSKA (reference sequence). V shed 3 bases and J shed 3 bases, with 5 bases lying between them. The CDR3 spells CSARRDTEAFF. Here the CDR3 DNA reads TGCAGTGCTAGGAGGGACACTGAAGCTTTCTTT.

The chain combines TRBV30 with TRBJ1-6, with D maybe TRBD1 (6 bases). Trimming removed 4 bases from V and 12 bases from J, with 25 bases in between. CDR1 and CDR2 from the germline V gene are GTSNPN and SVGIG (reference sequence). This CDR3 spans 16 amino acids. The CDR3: CAWTPIGKTGRRPLHF. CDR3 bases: TGTGCCTGGACCCCTATAGGGAAGACAGGTCGCAGACCCCTCCACTTT. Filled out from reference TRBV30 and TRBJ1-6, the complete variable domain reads SQTIHQWPATLVQPVGSPLSLECTVEGTSNPNLYWYRQAAGRGLQLLFYSVGIGQISSEVPQNLSASRPQDRQFILSSKKLLLSDSGFYLCAWTPIGKTGRRPLHFGNGTRLTVT.

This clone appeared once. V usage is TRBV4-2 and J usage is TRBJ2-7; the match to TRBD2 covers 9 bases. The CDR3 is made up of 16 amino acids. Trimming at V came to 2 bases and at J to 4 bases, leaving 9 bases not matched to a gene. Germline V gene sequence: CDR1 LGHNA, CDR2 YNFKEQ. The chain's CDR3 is CASSQRLAENSYEQYF. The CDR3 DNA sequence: TGTGCCAGCAGCCAAAGACTAGCGGAAAATTCATACGAGCAGTACTTC.

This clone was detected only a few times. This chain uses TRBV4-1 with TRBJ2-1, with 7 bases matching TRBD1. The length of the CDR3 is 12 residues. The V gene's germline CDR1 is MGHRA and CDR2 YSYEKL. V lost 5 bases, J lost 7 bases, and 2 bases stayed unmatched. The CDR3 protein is CASSLQGNEQFF. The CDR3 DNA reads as TGCGCCAGCAGCTTACAGGGGAATGAGCAGTTCTTC.

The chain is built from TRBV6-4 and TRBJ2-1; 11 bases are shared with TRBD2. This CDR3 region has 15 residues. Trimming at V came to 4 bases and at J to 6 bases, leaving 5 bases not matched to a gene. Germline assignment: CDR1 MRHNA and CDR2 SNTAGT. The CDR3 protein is CASSGLAGGFNEQFF. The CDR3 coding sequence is TGTGCCAGCAGTGGCCTAGCGGGAGGATTCAATGAGCAGTTCTTC.

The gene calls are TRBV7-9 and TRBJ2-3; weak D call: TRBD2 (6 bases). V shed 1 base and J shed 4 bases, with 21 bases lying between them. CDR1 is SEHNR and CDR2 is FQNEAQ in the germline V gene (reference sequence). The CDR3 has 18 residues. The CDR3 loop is CASSLGVGGDPLADTQYF. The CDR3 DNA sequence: TGTGCCAGCAGCTTAGGGGTAGGCGGGGACCCCTTAGCAGATACGCAGTATTTT.

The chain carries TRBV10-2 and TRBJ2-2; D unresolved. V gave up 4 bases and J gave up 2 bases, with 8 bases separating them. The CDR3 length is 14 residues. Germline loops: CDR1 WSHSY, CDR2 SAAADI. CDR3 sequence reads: CASSAQRNTGELFF. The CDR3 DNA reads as TGCGCCAGCAGTGCTCAGCGCAACACCGGGGAGCTGTTTTTT.

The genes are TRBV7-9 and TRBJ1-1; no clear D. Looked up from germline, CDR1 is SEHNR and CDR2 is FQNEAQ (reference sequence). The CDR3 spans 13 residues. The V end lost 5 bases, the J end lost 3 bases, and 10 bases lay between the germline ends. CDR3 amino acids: CASSRPGYTEAFF. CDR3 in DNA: TGTGCCAGCAGCCGGCCGGGGTACACTGAAGCTTTCTTT.

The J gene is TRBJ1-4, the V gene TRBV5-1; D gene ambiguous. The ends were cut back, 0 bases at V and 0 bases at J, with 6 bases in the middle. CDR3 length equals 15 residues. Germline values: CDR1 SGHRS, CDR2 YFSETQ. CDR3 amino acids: CASSLGQTTNEKLFF. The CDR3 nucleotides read TGCGCCAGCAGCTTGGGGCAGACAACTAATGAAAAACTGTTTTTT.

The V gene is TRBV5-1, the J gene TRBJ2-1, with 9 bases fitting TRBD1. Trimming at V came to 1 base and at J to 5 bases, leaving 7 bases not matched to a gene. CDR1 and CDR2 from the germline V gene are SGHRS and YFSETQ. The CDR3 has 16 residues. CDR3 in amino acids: CASSLNLRDRDNEQFF. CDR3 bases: TGCGCCAGCAGCTTGAACTTGCGGGACAGGGACAATGAGCAGTTCTTC.

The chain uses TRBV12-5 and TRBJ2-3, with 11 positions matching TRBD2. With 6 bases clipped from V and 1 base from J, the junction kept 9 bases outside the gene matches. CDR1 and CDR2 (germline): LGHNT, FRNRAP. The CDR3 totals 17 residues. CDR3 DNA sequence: TGTGCTAGTGGCAGATCTCCGGGACTAGCGGGCACAGATACGCAGTATTTT. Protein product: CASGRSPGLAGTDTQYF.

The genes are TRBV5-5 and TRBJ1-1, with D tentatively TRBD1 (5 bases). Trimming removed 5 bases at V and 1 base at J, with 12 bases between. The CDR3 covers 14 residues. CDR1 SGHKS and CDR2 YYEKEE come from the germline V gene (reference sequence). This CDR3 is CASRVRVANTEAFF. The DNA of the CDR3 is TGTGCCAGCAGGGTCAGGGTGGCGAACACTGAAGCTTTCTTT.

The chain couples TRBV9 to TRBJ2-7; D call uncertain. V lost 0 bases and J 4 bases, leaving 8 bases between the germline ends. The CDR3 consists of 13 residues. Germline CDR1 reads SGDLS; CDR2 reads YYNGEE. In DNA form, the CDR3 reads TGTGCCAGCAGCGTAGATGCAGGTTACGAGCAGTACTTC. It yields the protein CASSVDAGYEQYF.

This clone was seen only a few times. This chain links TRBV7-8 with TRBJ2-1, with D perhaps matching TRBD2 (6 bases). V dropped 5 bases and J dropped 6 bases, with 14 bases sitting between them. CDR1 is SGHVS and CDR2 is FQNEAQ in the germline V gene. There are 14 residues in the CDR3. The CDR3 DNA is TGTGCCAGCAGCCCAGGACTGGAGGGCAATGAGCAGTTCTTC. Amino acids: CASSPGLEGNEQFF.

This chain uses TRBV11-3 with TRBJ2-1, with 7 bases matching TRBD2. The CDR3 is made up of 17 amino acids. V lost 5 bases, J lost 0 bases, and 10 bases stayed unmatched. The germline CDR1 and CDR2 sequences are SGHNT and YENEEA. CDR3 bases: TGTGCCAGCAGCCCCAGCGGACTAGAAAGCTCCTACAATGAGCAGTTCTTC. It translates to CASSPSGLESSYNEQFF.

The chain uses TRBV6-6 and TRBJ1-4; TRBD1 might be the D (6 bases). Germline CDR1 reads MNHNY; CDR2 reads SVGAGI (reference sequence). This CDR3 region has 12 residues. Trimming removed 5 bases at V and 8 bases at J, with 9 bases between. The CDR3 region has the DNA TGTGCCAGCAGTAAAACAGGGGAAAAACTGTTTTTT. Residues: CASSKTGEKLFF.